One and the same sample provided the 31 T cell receptor beta chains below, sequenced in a study of tumor and adjacent non-tumor tissue in lung cancer. RNA was extracted from bulk tissue without any cell sorting. TCRbeta libraries were built with three rounds of nested PCR, modified from ARM-PCR. TCRdb itself ran the multiplex PCR reads through MiXCR, one entry per CDR3 protein. The sample has over 110,000 distinct CDR3 sequences; approximately 64% are singletons. Specimen: lung tumor tissue. These receptors were collected from a man in his 60s with small cell lung cancer.

V and J are TRBV6-6 and TRBJ1-5, with D possibly TRBD2 on 6 matching bases. Gene TRBJ2-3 matches the end of the DNA better, so the J call may be wrong. The length of the CDR3 is 17 residues. CDR1 is MNHNY, CDR2 SVGAGI, per germline (reference sequence). The CDR3 DNA is TGTGCCAGCAGTTACTCGTTCGATGCGGGGAGCAATCAGTCCCAGTATTTT. It yields the protein CASSYSFDAGSNQSQYF.

Worth noting for this clonotype: At one end the junction does not follow the germline gene, possibly because of a read error. The V gene is TRBV12-3 or TRBV12-4, the J gene TRBJ1-1, with D perhaps matching TRBD1 (6 bases). The CDR3 consists of 12 residues. The CDR3 DNA reads as TGTGCCAACAGTTTAGGGGCAGGGGCAGTTTTCTTT. This sequence encodes CANSLGAGAVFF.

Details on this clonotype: Its ends do not fully match the called genes, so a read error is possible. V is TRBV28 and J is TRBJ2-3; D may be TRBD2 (5 bases). Germline V gives CDR1 MDHEN, CDR2 SYDVKM. This CDR3 region has 16 residues. For the CDR3, the DNA is TGTGCCAGCAACTTTTACGGAGGCCTAGGCACAGATACGCACTATTTT. Its translation is CASNFYGGLGTDTHYF.

This rearrangement joins TRBV5-4 to TRBJ2-2; TRBD1 aligns across 9 bases. The CDR3 runs 17 residues. The J segment lost 14 bases and the V segment lost 1 base, leaving 18 bases of the junction unmatched. Germline V CDR1 and CDR2: SGHNT, YYREEE (reference sequence). In nucleotides, the CDR3 is TGTGCCAGCAGCTTGCAACCGGGACAGGGTAGCACCGGGGGCCTGTTTTTT. It specifies CASSLQPGQGSTGGLFF.

The chain employs TRBV6-6 and TRBJ2-5, with D perhaps TRBD1 or TRBD2 (5 bases each). The CDR3 covers 14 residues. Trimming took 6 bases from V and 4 from J, leaving 15 bases between them. Looked up from germline, CDR1 is MNHNY and CDR2 is SVGAGI (reference sequence). This CDR3 reads CASSIREMGETQYF. The CDR3 coding sequence is TGTGCCAGCAGCATCAGGGAGATGGGAGAGACCCAGTACTTC.

A single count supports this clonotype. Lacking the conserved final phenylalanine or tryptophan, this CDR3 likely reflects a read error. This chain uses TRBV20-1 with TRBJ2-1; the match to TRBD2 covers 7 bases. There are 14 residues in the CDR3. The V gene's germline CDR1 is DFQATT and CDR2 SNEGSKA (reference sequence). V was pared by 3 bases and J by 6 bases, with 8 bases of the junction left unmatched. The CDR3 DNA reads TGCAGTGCTAGCGCTACCGGGAGGATCAATGAGCAGTTCTTA. It translates to CSASATGRINEQFL.

The chain employs TRBV24-1 and TRBJ1-5; 7 positions match TRBD1. With the DNA end fitting TRBJ2-3 better, the J assignment may be wrong. Per germline, CDR1 KGHDR and CDR2 SFDVKD. The CDR3 covers 16 residues. This CDR3 reads CATSDPDRKSNQPQYF. The CDR3, as DNA: TGTGCCACCAGTGACCCGGACAGGAAAAGCAATCAACCCCAGTATTTT.

This clonotype was recorded once. The chain employs TRBV28 and TRBJ2-2; either TRBD1 or TRBD2 may supply D (5 bases each). Germline lookup yields CDR1 MDHEN and CDR2 SYDVKM. The CDR3 has 15 amino acids. The V end was cut by 6 bases, the J end by 0 bases, with 11 bases between. As DNA, the CDR3 is TGTGCCAGCAGGACGGGACGGACGAACACCGGGGAGCTGTTTTTT. Its protein product is CASRTGRTNTGELFF.

About this clonotype: At one of its ends the junction is not consistent with the germline gene, which may arise from a read error. This sequence joins TRBV11-1 and TRBJ1-1, with D unresolved. Germline CDR1 and CDR2: SGHAT and FQDESV (reference sequence). This CDR3 contains 13 residues. CDR3 coding DNA: TGTGCCAGTAGCTTAGGAGGGAACACTGAAGTTTTCTTT. This gives the protein CASSLGGNTEVFF.

For this clonotype: Given the absence of the conserved phenylalanine or tryptophan at the CDR3 end, a read error is likely. This chain joins TRBV6-5 and TRBJ2-2; no definite D call. V was clipped by 10 bases and J by 5 bases, with 20 bases between them. This CDR3 region has 15 residues. Germline assignment: CDR1 MNHEY and CDR2 SVGAGI. This chain's CDR3 is CANRIRVEETGELFL. Here the CDR3 DNA reads TGTGCCAACAGAATAAGGGTAGAGGAAACCGGGGAGCTGTTTCTT.

This clonotype was counted a single time. At one end the junction does not follow the germline gene, possibly because of a read error. J is TRBJ2-4 and V is TRBV12-3 or TRBV12-4, with unresolved D. The CDR3 runs 12 residues. The CDR3 sequence is CASNLEWNIQYF. The CDR3 nucleotides read TGTGCCAGCAATTTAGAATGGAACATTCAGTACTTC.

This clonotype was detected a few times. CDR3 coding DNA: TGTGCCAGCAGTCAGGCAGGGGTAGAGGAAAAACTGTTTTTT. Its translation is CASSQAGVEEKLFF. The genes are TRBV28 and TRBJ1-4; the D gene is possibly TRBD1 (6 bases). Deletions cut 5 bases from V and 8 bases from J, with 15 bases between. Germline V gives CDR1 MDHEN, CDR2 SYDVKM. The CDR3 is 14 amino acids.

Turning to this clonotype: One end of the junction is discordant with germline, which a read error may explain. The chain is built from TRBV11-3 and TRBJ2-1; D is perhaps TRBD2 (6 bases). The CDR3 spans 15 residues. The germline V gene encodes CDR1 SGHNT and CDR2 YENEEA. CDR3 coding DNA: TGTGCCAGCAGGCCCCCTGGGATGGACTACAATGACCAGTTCTTC. It encodes CASRPPGMDYNDQFF. Filled out from reference TRBV11-3 and TRBJ2-1, the complete variable domain reads EAGVVQSPRYKIIEKKQPVAFWCNPISGHNTLYWYLQNLGQGPELLIRYENEEAVDDSQLPKDRFSAERLKGVDSTLKIQPAELGDSAVYLCASRPPGMDYNDQFFGPGTRLTVL.

This clonotype was found a few times. The J gene is TRBJ1-2, the V gene TRBV10-2, with 7 positions matching TRBD1. The germline CDR1 and CDR2 sequences are WSHSY and SAAADI. The ends lost 7 bases at V and 2 bases at J; junction bases unmatched: 4. The CDR3 is 13 residues long. Here the CDR3 reads CASKPGQNYGYTF. CDR3 coding DNA: TGCGCCAGCAAACCGGGACAGAACTATGGCTACACCTTC.

To note about this clonotype: This may be a read error, as it is one base from a much larger clone. The V gene is TRBV29-1, the J gene TRBJ1-1; D unclear. CDR3 length equals 13 residues. Germline V lookup: CDR1 SQVTM, CDR2 ANQGSEA. Here the CDR3 DNA reads TGCAGGGTTCGCACGGGGAGAGACACTGAAGCTTTCTTT. Protein sequence: CRVRTGRDTEAFF. The complete variable domain, with remaining parts taken from reference TRBV29-1 and TRBJ1-1, reads SAVISQKPSRDICQRGTSLTIQCQVDSQVTMMFWYRQQPGQSLTLIATANQGSEATYESGFVIDKFPISRPNLTFSTLTVSNMSPEDSSIYLCRVRTGRDTEAFFGQGTRLTVV.

The chain combines TRBV9 with TRBJ2-1; 10 bases are shared with TRBD2. Germline trimming cut 0 bases from V and 5 bases from J; bases unmatched to any gene: 8. Germline V gene data show CDR1 as SGDLS and CDR2 as YYNGEE. CDR3 length: 17 amino acids. The CDR3 region is CASSVALRTSGHNEQFF. The CDR3 DNA reads TGTGCCAGCAGCGTAGCCCTTCGGACTAGCGGCCACAATGAGCAGTTCTTC.

As to this clonotype: One end of the junction is discordant with germline, which a read error may explain. The chain employs TRBV5-4 and TRBJ2-5; either TRBD1 or TRBD2 may fit D (5 bases each). CDR3 length: 15 residues. Per the germline V gene, CDR1 is SGHNT and CDR2 is YYREEE (reference sequence). The CDR3 region has the DNA TGTGCCAGTAGCCCTCCCGGGACCTTGGGAGAGGCCCAGTACTTC. Its protein product is CASSPPGTLGEAQYF.

To note about this clonotype: No conserved phenylalanine or tryptophan is present at the end of the CDR3, so a read error is the likely explanation. The CDR3 spells CSVVDRGFNEQFI. The CDR3, as DNA: TGCAGCGTTGTGGACAGGGGGTTTAATGAGCAGTTCATC. J is TRBJ2-1 and V is TRBV29-1, with 10 bases aligning to TRBD1. The ends lost 4 bases at V and 7 bases at J; junction bases unmatched: 4. The CDR3 is made up of 13 amino acids. CDR1 is SQVTM, CDR2 ANQGSEA, per germline.

In the case of this clonotype: The CDR3 ends on some other residue instead of the conserved phenylalanine or tryptophan, so this is likely a read error. The chain has TRBV28 and TRBJ1-5; the D is unclear. The CDR3 has 15 amino acids. CDR1 is MDHEN, CDR2 SYDVKM, per germline. Trimming left V 6 bases short and J 6 bases short, with 18 bases between. CDR3 nucleotides: TGTGCCAGCAGACCCCCCGGGAGTGCGGTTCAGCCCCAGCATATT. Protein sequence: CASRPPGSAVQPQHI.

The V and J genes are TRBV28 and TRBJ1-4; weak D call: TRBD1 (6 bases). V lost 5 bases, J lost 8 bases, and 9 bases lay in between. There are 12 residues in the CDR3. Germline CDR1 is MDHEN and CDR2 is SYDVKM. Written as DNA, the CDR3 is TGTGCCAGCAGTATCCAGGGGGAAAAACTGTTTTTT. This sequence encodes CASSIQGEKLFF.

The chain recombines TRBV4-2 with TRBJ2-1, with 8 bases aligning to TRBD2. Looked up from germline, CDR1 is LGHNA and CDR2 is YNFKEQ. The V gene end was trimmed by 0 bases and the J gene end by 1 base; junction bases not matched to a gene: 8. This CDR3 spans 18 amino acids. The chain's CDR3 is CASSQDPSTSGSYNEQFF. CDR3 in DNA: TGTGCCAGCAGCCAAGATCCATCTACTAGCGGTTCCTACAATGAGCAGTTCTTC.

Turning to this clonotype: A much larger clone sits a single nucleotide away, making a read error possible. The genes are TRBV6-5 and TRBJ1-2; no clear D. This CDR3 has 13 amino acids. Germline V CDR1 and CDR2: MNHEY, SVGAGI. The DNA for the CDR3 is TGTACCAGCAGACAAGGGAGAGACTATGGCTACACCTTC. As protein: CTSRQGRDYGYTF.

This clonotype was seen only once. This rearrangement joins TRBV13 to TRBJ2-1; 14 bases fit TRBD2. V was clipped by 5 bases and J by 9 bases; unmatched bases: 6. CDR1 and CDR2 from the germline V gene are PRHDT and FYEKMQ (reference sequence). This CDR3 comprises 15 residues. Here the CDR3 DNA reads TGTGCCAGCAGCCTGGGACTAGCGGGAGCTGGTGAGCAGTTCTTC. Translated: CASSLGLAGAGEQFF.

Points on this clonotype: The junction and the germline gene differ at one end; a read error may be behind it. V gene TRBV11-2 combines with J gene TRBJ2-1; D remains ambiguous. The CDR3 is made up of 13 amino acids. Germline assignment: CDR1 SGHAT and CDR2 FQNNGV. The DNA of the CDR3 is TGTGCAAGTAGCCCAGGACGGTGGGTTGAGCAGTTGTTC. This encodes CASSPGRWVEQLF.

This clonotype was observed a handful of times. This chain joins TRBV29-1 and TRBJ1-5; the D gene is possibly TRBD1 (6 bases). Germline CDR1 reads SQVTM; CDR2 reads ANQGSEA. The CDR3 is 13 amino acids. V was clipped by 7 bases and J by 6 bases, with 16 bases between them. CDR3 nucleotide sequence: TGCAGCGCTGTCGGGGGGCAGGGTCAGCCCCAGCATTTT. Translating it yields CSAVGGQGQPQHF.

A note on this clonotype: This may come from a read error, since a much larger clone is one base off. This chain uses TRBV7-9 with TRBJ2-7, with D uncertain. CDR3 length equals 12 residues. V lost 8 bases, J lost 5 bases, and 13 bases lay in between. Germline CDR1 is SEHNR and CDR2 is FQNEAQ (reference sequence). The CDR3 region is CASGYSNDEQYF. CDR3 coding DNA: TGTGCCAGCGGTTACTCGAACGACGAGCAGTACTTC.

With regard to this clonotype: The junction does not match germline at one end; this may be a read error. The chain has TRBV29-1 and TRBJ2-3; D perhaps matches TRBD2 (5 bases). Per the germline V gene, CDR1 is SQVTM and CDR2 is ANQGSEA. This CDR3 is 14 amino acids long. CDR3 sequence (DNA): TGCAACGTTGCAGGAGGAGCATGGTCAGATACGCAGTATTTT. Residues: CNVAGGAWSDTQYF.

Of note for this clonotype: One end of the junction does not line up with germline, which may come from a read error. The chain recombines TRBV11-3 with TRBJ2-1, with TRBD2 matching 8 bases. The length of the CDR3 is 17 residues. Germline V gives CDR1 SGHNT, CDR2 YENEEA. The CDR3 here is CASSSGLVGGLYNEQFF. The DNA of the CDR3 is TGTGCCAGTAGCTCGGGACTAGTGGGAGGGCTCTACAATGAGCAGTTCTTC.

Concerning this clonotype: A read error may produce the germline difference seen at one junction end. The V call is TRBV11-3, the J call TRBJ1-3; no clear D gene. The germline V gene has CDR1 SGHNT and CDR2 YENEEA. This CDR3 has 13 residues. The CDR3 DNA reads as TGTACCAGCAGAGAGGATACTGGAAAGACCATATATTTT. It encodes CTSREDTGKTIYF.

This clonotype was picked up many times. The rearrangement uses TRBV20-1 and TRBJ1-5, with 9 bases aligning to TRBD1. CDR1 DFQATT and CDR2 SNEGSKA come from the germline V gene (reference sequence). The CDR3 loop spans 14 amino acids. Trimming removed 6 bases from V and 5 bases from J; junction bases left unmatched: 8. CDR3 loop: CSAPGQGVYQPQHF. As DNA, the CDR3 is TGCAGTGCCCCGGGACAGGGAGTCTATCAGCCCCAGCATTTT.

There are a few counts of this clonotype. Possible read error: a much larger clone is one base away. The conserved phenylalanine or tryptophan is not found at the CDR3 terminus, so this likely reflects a read error. The CDR3 region is CASSGDRGGDTQYL. The CDR3 DNA sequence: TGTGCCAGCAGTGGGGACAGGGGCGGAGATACGCAGTATCTT. The chain carries TRBV6-1 and TRBJ2-3; 10 bases are a match to TRBD1. The CDR3 spans 14 residues. Germline V lookup: CDR1 MNHNS, CDR2 SASEGT. V gave up 4 bases and J gave up 5 bases; unmatched junction bases: 3.